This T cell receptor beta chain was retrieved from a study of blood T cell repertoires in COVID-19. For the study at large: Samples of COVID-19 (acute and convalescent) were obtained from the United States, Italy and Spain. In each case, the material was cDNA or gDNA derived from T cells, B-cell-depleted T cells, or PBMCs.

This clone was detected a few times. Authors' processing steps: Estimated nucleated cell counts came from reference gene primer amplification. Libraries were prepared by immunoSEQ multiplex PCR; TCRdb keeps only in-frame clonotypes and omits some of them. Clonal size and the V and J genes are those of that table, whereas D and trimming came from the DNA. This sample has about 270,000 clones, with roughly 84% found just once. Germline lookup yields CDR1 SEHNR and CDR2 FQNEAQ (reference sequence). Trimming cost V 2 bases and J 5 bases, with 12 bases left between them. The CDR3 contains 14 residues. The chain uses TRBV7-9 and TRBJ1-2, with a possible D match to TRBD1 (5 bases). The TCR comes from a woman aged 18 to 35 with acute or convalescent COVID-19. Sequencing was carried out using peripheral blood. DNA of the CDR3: TGTGCCAGCAGCTTATTTGCGACAGATTATGGCTACACCTTC. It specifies CASSLFATDYGYTF.